These 16 T cell receptor beta chains originate from one sample sequenced in a study of early T cells in non-severe SARS-CoV-2 infection. Via MiXCR, TCRdb re-called the 5' RACE reads, giving one row per CDR3 protein. The sample includes 53,000 or so distinct CDR3 sequences, around 12% seen only once; the top ten take roughly 2.5%. The source material was whole blood, sampled at baseline. The receptor set was obtained from an adult who was a healthcare worker with PCR-confirmed SARS-CoV-2 infection or an uninfected control (not recorded which).

This rearrangement joins TRBV7-2 to TRBJ2-2, with D uncertain. Deletions cut 6 bases from V and 2 bases from J, with 10 bases between. Germline values: CDR1 SGHTA, CDR2 FQGNSA. The CDR3 has 14 residues. This CDR3 reads CASRTSYNTGELFF. The DNA of the CDR3 is TGTGCCAGCAGGACCTCCTATAACACCGGGGAGCTGTTTTTT.

The chain recombines TRBV14 with TRBJ1-1, with 7 bases identical to TRBD1. Trimming took 6 bases from V and 4 from J; bases not matched to a gene: 8. Germline CDR1 is SGHDN and CDR2 is FVKESK. The CDR3 contains 14 residues. Here the CDR3 reads CASRPLTGLTEAFF. The CDR3 DNA sequence: TGTGCCAGCAGACCTTTGACAGGGCTCACTGAAGCTTTCTTT. The whole variable domain, filled in from reference TRBV14 and TRBJ1-1, reads EAGVTQFPSHSVIEKGQTVTLRCDPISGHDNLYWYRRVMGKEIKFLLHFVKESKQDESGMPNNRFLAERTGGTYSTLKVQPAELEDSGVYFCASRPLTGLTEAFFGQGTRLTVV.

This clonotype has at least ten counts. V and J are TRBV7-8 and TRBJ2-7; 10 bases are a match to TRBD2. V was clipped by 5 bases and J by 2 bases; unmatched bases: 9. Germline V lookup: CDR1 SGHVS, CDR2 FQNEAQ. This CDR3 has 16 residues. CDR3 nucleotides: TGTGCCAGCAGCGTCCGTGCTAGCGGGAGAACCTACGAGCAGTACTTC. Translation: CASSVRASGRTYEQYF.

The chain uses TRBV4-2 and TRBJ2-1, with 8 bases aligning to TRBD2. The CDR3 is 16 residues long. Germline V CDR1 and CDR2: LGHNA, YNFKEQ. With 1 base clipped from V and 8 bases from J, the junction kept 10 bases outside the gene matches. DNA of the CDR3: TGTGCCAGCAGCCAAGTTGGAGCGGGAGCGCCTGATGAGCAGTTCTTC. Its translation is CASSQVGAGAPDEQFF.

The chain recombines TRBV27 with TRBJ1-2, with TRBD1 as a possible D gene (6 bases). Germline V gene data show CDR1 as MNHEY and CDR2 as SMNVEV (reference sequence). Trimming removed 7 bases at V and 7 bases at J, with 25 bases between. The CDR3 length is 16 residues. CDR3 loop: CASTELGGSGHLGYTF. The DNA for the CDR3 is TGTGCCAGCACCGAACTTGGCGGGTCGGGACATCTTGGCTACACCTTC.

The gene calls are TRBV7-2 and TRBJ2-3; D uncertain. CDR3 size: 12 residues. Germline-derived CDR1 and CDR2 are SGHTA and FQGNSA. The ends were cut back, 5 bases at V and 7 bases at J, with 10 bases in the middle. DNA of the CDR3: TGTGCCAGCAGCGAATTAAGAAATACGCAGTATTTT. Protein sequence: CASSELRNTQYF.

This clonotype was seen ten or more times. V and J are TRBV20-1 and TRBJ1-1; tentative D call: TRBD1 (6 bases). V dropped 6 bases and J dropped 0 bases, with 20 bases sitting between them. The CDR3 runs 16 residues. Germline V CDR1 and CDR2: DFQATT, SNEGSKA (reference sequence). CDR3 region: CSAPRGGAILNTEAFF. In nucleotides, the CDR3 is TGCAGTGCCCCCAGGGGAGGGGCGATATTGAACACTGAAGCTTTCTTT.

The gene calls are TRBV7-2 and TRBJ2-7, with D unresolved. CDR1 and CDR2 (germline): SGHTA, FQGNSA. V lost 5 bases and J lost 2, with 4 bases in between. CDR3 length equals 11 residues. Here the CDR3 reads CASSAAYEQYF. CDR3 nucleotides: TGTGCCAGCAGCGCCGCCTACGAGCAGTACTTC.

This chain connects TRBV20-1 to TRBJ1-5, with a weak D call TRBD1 (5 bases). V was cut by 3 bases and J by 2 bases, with 20 bases left in between. The germline CDR1 and CDR2 sequences are DFQATT and SNEGSKA (reference sequence). CDR3 length equals 17 residues. CDR3 nucleotides: TGCAGTGCTAGGGATTGGAGCAGGGCGGTGGGCAATCAGCCCCAGCATTTT. This gives the protein CSARDWSRAVGNQPQHF.

This clonotype was seen at least ten times. The chain recombines TRBV28 with TRBJ2-3; a possible D gene is TRBD2 (6 bases). Between the trimmed V and J ends, which lost 7 bases and 0 bases, there was a span of 20 bases. The V gene's germline CDR1 is MDHEN and CDR2 SYDVKM. This CDR3 has 17 residues. The CDR3 bases are TGTGCCAGCACCCATCTGTGGACTGGGACTAGCACAGATACGCAGTATTTT. Its translation: CASTHLWTGTSTDTQYF.

The CDR3 bases are TGTGCCAGCAGTTTAGGTCGGACCTACGAGCAGTACTTC. It encodes CASSLGRTYEQYF. The chain links TRBV28 to TRBJ2-7; D gene uncertain. The germline V gene encodes CDR1 MDHEN and CDR2 SYDVKM. The CDR3 extends over 13 amino acids. Trimming stripped 2 bases from V and 2 bases from J, with 7 bases between.

This clonotype was detected ten times or more. This chain links TRBV7-8 with TRBJ2-7; the match to TRBD2 covers 8 bases. The junction had 19 bases not matched to a gene; V was cut back by 0 bases and J by 6 bases. This CDR3 has 19 residues. Germline values: CDR1 SGHVS, CDR2 FQNEAQ. The CDR3 nucleotides are TGTGCCAGCAGCTTAGCGGGACTAGTTCTACAAAGGGGATCTGGCGAGCAGTACTTC. This sequence encodes CASSLAGLVLQRGSGEQYF.

This clonotype was detected ten times or more. The chain has TRBV5-6 and TRBJ2-5, with 7 bases aligning to TRBD2. This CDR3 is built from 16 residues. The germline CDR1 and CDR2 sequences are SGHDT and YYEEEE. V lost 1 base, J lost 0 bases, and 6 bases stayed unmatched. The CDR3 region is CASSLLGGAHQETQYF. The DNA for the CDR3 is TGTGCCAGCAGCTTGTTGGGAGGGGCCCACCAAGAGACCCAGTACTTC.

The V call is TRBV5-1, the J call TRBJ2-1; the match to TRBD2 covers 8 bases. CDR1 is SGHRS and CDR2 is YFSETQ in the germline V gene. V shed 4 bases, J shed 9 bases, and the junction held 12 bases outside the gene matches. The CDR3 extends over 15 amino acids. The CDR3 sequence is CASSQAGVINSEQFF. CDR3 nucleotide sequence: TGCGCCAGCAGCCAAGCGGGAGTAATTAACAGTGAGCAGTTCTTC.

This clonotype was seen repeatedly, ten times or more. The genes are TRBV7-2 and TRBJ2-3, with D possibly TRBD2 on 5 matching bases. CDR3 length: 16 residues. Deletions cut 2 bases from V and 1 base from J, with 13 bases between. Germline-derived CDR1 and CDR2 are SGHTA and FQGNSA. CDR3 coding DNA: TGTGCCAGCAGCTTAAATGTGGCGGGTGGCACAGATACGCAGTATTTT. Translation: CASSLNVAGGTDTQYF.

This chain links TRBV6-6 with TRBJ2-7, with D uncertain. V was pared by 4 bases and J by 6 bases, with 10 bases between. Germline-derived CDR1 and CDR2 are MNHNY and SVGAGI (reference sequence). The CDR3 is 12 residues long. Here the CDR3 reads CASSSREPEQYF. As DNA, the CDR3 is TGTGCCAGCAGTTCCCGTGAGCCCGAGCAGTACTTC.